The 20 T cell receptor beta chains presented below share a single source sample, sequenced in a study of beta chain features in type 1 diabetes. The investigators reverse transcribed all of the isolated RNA, so they sequenced expressed TCRB transcripts. TCRdb keeps only in-frame clones here, not all; method: immunoSEQ multiplex PCR. The sample gives some 410,000 clones, over 10% of which show up once; approximately 0.05% is in the top ten. The sequencing sample was made of naive CD4+ T cells from blood. These receptors originate from a woman younger than 30 in good health.

The chain carries TRBV6-1 and TRBJ2-3; 7 bases match TRBD1. The V gene's germline CDR1 is MNHNS and CDR2 SASEGT. The CDR3 contains 14 residues. V shed 7 bases and J 4 bases; nucleotides not matched to a gene: 8. In nucleotides, the CDR3 is TGTGCCAGCATTAAGACAGGGCCTCCAGATACGCAGTATTTT. It specifies CASIKTGPPDTQYF.

This chain joins TRBV4-1 and TRBJ1-3; 7 positions match TRBD1. The germline V gene has CDR1 MGHRA and CDR2 YSYEKL. The CDR3 is 13 residues long. The junction had 5 bases not matched to a gene; V was cut back by 5 bases and J by 7 bases. CDR3 in DNA: TGCGCCAGCAGCGCCCGGGACAGCAACACCATATATTTT. Translating it yields CASSARDSNTIYF.

J is TRBJ1-2 and V is TRBV6-1; a possible D gene is TRBD1 (6 bases). Germline V lookup: CDR1 MNHNS, CDR2 SASEGT. The V end lost 6 bases, the J end lost 0 bases, and 14 bases lay between the germline ends. The CDR3 extends over 15 amino acids. In DNA, the CDR3 is TGTGCCAGCAGAAGCGACAGGCTAGCTAACTATGGCTACACCTTC. This sequence encodes CASRSDRLANYGYTF.

This clone was counted only a few times. This chain links TRBV5-1 with TRBJ1-3, with unresolved D. CDR1 and CDR2 (germline): SGHRS, YFSETQ. The CDR3 has 14 amino acids. With 3 bases removed from V and 7 bases from J, the gap between germline ends came to 14 bases. CDR3 residues: CASSSDTGGNTIYF. In nucleotides, the CDR3 is TGCGCCAGCAGCTCAGACACTGGCGGGAACACCATATATTTT.

The rearrangement joins TRBV6-5 to TRBJ2-5; D gene uncertain. In germline, CDR1 is MNHEY, CDR2 SVGAGI. This CDR3 has 14 amino acids. Trimming pared 2 bases from V and 4 bases from J, leaving 11 bases between. CDR3 nucleotide sequence: TGTGCCAGCAGTTACGATACGGCGAGAGAGACCCAGTACTTC. Translating gives CASSYDTARETQYF.

This clone was counted a few times. The CDR3 nucleotides are TGTGCCAGCCGAGAGCGTTACAATGAGCAGTTCTTC. Encoded protein: CASRERYNEQFF. The chain combines TRBV6-6 with TRBJ2-1; D gene uncertain. The CDR3 totals 12 residues. Germline V gene sequence: CDR1 MNHNY, CDR2 SVGAGI (reference sequence). V was trimmed by 8 bases and J by 4 bases, leaving 9 bases between them.

The chain recombines TRBV25-1 with TRBJ1-6; D unclear. CDR1 is MGHDK and CDR2 is SYGVNS in the germline V gene. CDR3 length: 14 amino acids. The V gene lost 6 bases and the J gene lost 10 bases, with 16 bases spanning the gap. CDR3 region: CASSRDRYRSPLHF. The CDR3 DNA sequence: TGTGCCAGCAGCAGAGATAGGTATAGGTCACCCCTCCACTTT.

The gene calls are TRBV15 and TRBJ1-4; D not resolved. The CDR3 extends over 14 amino acids. V was cut by 0 bases and J by 8 bases, with 10 bases left in between. Germline V gene sequence: CDR1 LNHNV, CDR2 YYDKDF (reference sequence). The CDR3 here is CATSRDRSKEKLFF. CDR3 DNA sequence: TGTGCCACCAGCAGAGATCGGTCAAAGGAAAAACTGTTTTTT. Supplemented by reference TRBV15 and TRBJ1-4, the full variable domain reads DAMVIQNPRYQVTQFGKPVTLSCSQTLNHNVMYWYQQKSSQAPKLLFHYYDKDFNNEADTPDNFQSRRPNTSFCFLDIRSPGLGDTAMYLCATSRDRSKEKLFFGSGTQLSVL.

This clone was counted between two and nine times. The chain recombines TRBV6-5 with TRBJ2-5; TRBD1 matches at 7 bases. Germline V gene data show CDR1 as MNHEY and CDR2 as SVGAGI. Trimming cost V 2 bases and J 2 bases; bases outside gene matches: 5. This CDR3 spans 15 amino acids. CDR3 in DNA: TGTGCCAGCAGTTACAGGGGGCTCCGGCAAGAGACCCAGTACTTC. This sequence encodes CASSYRGLRQETQYF.

V gene TRBV5-6 combines with J gene TRBJ2-5; D possibly corresponds to TRBD1 (5 bases). The CDR3 consists of 14 residues. The V end lost 0 bases, the J end lost 4 bases, and 10 bases lay between the germline ends. In germline, CDR1 is SGHDT, CDR2 YYEEEE. The CDR3 is CASSLADGAETQYF. In DNA, the CDR3 is TGTGCCAGCAGCTTGGCTGATGGGGCAGAGACCCAGTACTTC. The full variable domain, completed using reference TRBV5-6 and TRBJ2-5, is DAGVTQSPTHLIKTRGQQVTLRCSPKSGHDTVSWYQQALGQGPQFIFQYYEEEERQRGNFPDRFSGHQFPNYSSELNVNALLLGDSALYLCASSLADGAETQYFGPGTRLLVL.

A few counts support this clone. V gene TRBV7-9 combines with J gene TRBJ1-1; 8 bases line up with TRBD1. With V trimmed by 5 bases and J by 2 bases, 10 bases remained unmatched. The germline V gene encodes CDR1 SEHNR and CDR2 FQNEAQ (reference sequence). The CDR3 is made up of 16 amino acids. The CDR3 DNA sequence: TGTGCCAGCAGCAAGGGACAGGCAGGCCATAACACTGAAGCTTTCTTT. Its translation: CASSKGQAGHNTEAFF.

This clone was picked up a small number of times. This chain joins TRBV7-2 and TRBJ1-2; 7 bases are a match to TRBD1. There are 14 residues in the CDR3. From germline, CDR1 is SGHTA and CDR2 FQGNSA. Germline trimming cut 4 bases from V and 0 bases from J; bases unmatched to any gene: 2. The CDR3 protein is CASSWDRANYGYTF. CDR3 DNA sequence: TGTGCCAGCAGCTGGGACAGAGCTAACTATGGCTACACCTTC.

This clone has only a few counts. The J gene is TRBJ1-4, the V gene TRBV10-3; D gene unclear. The CDR3 sequence is 14 residues long. Germline V lookup: CDR1 ENHRY, CDR2 SYGVKD. V lost 10 bases, J lost 4 bases, and 16 bases lay in between. The CDR3 sequence is CASSEPGFNEKLFF. DNA for the CDR3: TGTGCCAGCTCCGAACCGGGCTTTAATGAAAAACTGTTTTTT.

There are a few counts of this clone. The chain recombines TRBV7-9 with TRBJ1-4; 8 bases are shared with TRBD1. CDR3 size: 14 residues. Germline V gives CDR1 SEHNR, CDR2 FQNEAQ (reference sequence). V was clipped by 4 bases and J by 4 bases; unmatched bases: 2. The CDR3: CASSSDRGNEKLFF. DNA of the CDR3: TGTGCCAGCAGCTCCGACAGGGGTAATGAAAAACTGTTTTTT.

This clone was observed at least ten times. Here the CDR3 reads CACSPPRGAKNIQYF. The CDR3 DNA follows: TGTGCCTGCTCGCCCCCCAGGGGAGCCAAAAACATTCAGTACTTC. V is TRBV30 and J is TRBJ2-4; TRBD1 might be the D (6 bases). Trimming left V 6 bases short and J 0 bases short, with 15 bases between. The CDR3 has 15 residues. The germline CDR1 and CDR2 sequences are GTSNPN and SVGIG (reference sequence).

This clone was observed a few times. The chain is built from TRBV18 and TRBJ1-1; maybe TRBD1 (5 bases). Per the germline V gene, CDR1 is KGHSH and CDR2 is LQKENI. The V and J ends lost 5 bases and 1 base respectively, with 20 bases between them. CDR3 length equals 17 residues. CDR3 sequence: CASSARQNLVPNTEAFF. The CDR3 DNA sequence: TGTGCCAGCTCAGCAAGACAGAACCTTGTCCCGAACACTGAAGCTTTCTTT.

The chain is built from TRBV5-1 and TRBJ2-3, with TRBD2 identical over 8 bases. This CDR3 is 15 amino acids long. Germline V gene lookup returns CDR1 SGHRS and CDR2 YFSETQ. V was pared by 4 bases and J by 5 bases, with 9 bases of the junction left unmatched. CDR3 coding DNA: TGCGCCAGCAGCCAACCGCGGGGGGCTGAAGATACGCAGTATTTT. This encodes CASSQPRGAEDTQYF.

The chain employs TRBV4-2 and TRBJ2-3; the match to TRBD2 covers 12 bases. The germline CDR1 and CDR2 sequences are LGHNA and YNFKEQ. The CDR3 consists of 16 residues. J lost 3 bases, V lost 4 bases, and 5 bases had no gene match. The CDR3 bases are TGTGCCAGCAGCCCTACGGGACTAGCGGGTACAGATACGCAGTATTTT. It encodes CASSPTGLAGTDTQYF.

This chain joins TRBV19 and TRBJ2-5; perhaps TRBD1 as D (6 bases). V shed 5 bases and J shed 9 bases, with 10 bases lying between them. The CDR3 has 11 amino acids. Germline V CDR1 and CDR2: LNHDA, SQIVND (reference sequence). The DNA for the CDR3 is TGTGCCAGTAGTGACTACAGGGCCCAGTACTTC. This codes for CASSDYRAQYF.

This clone occurred a few times. This chain joins TRBV25-1 and TRBJ1-1; D gene ambiguous. V gave up 3 bases and J gave up 11 bases, with 10 bases separating them. The germline V gene encodes CDR1 MGHDK and CDR2 SYGVNS. CDR3 length: 11 amino acids. The CDR3 DNA sequence: TGTGCCAGCAGTGACGTAGGTTCCGCTTTCTTT. It is translated as CASSDVGSAFF.